The 32 T cell receptor beta chains given below trace back to one sample, sequenced in a study of cytomegalovirus exposure and HLA in healthy donors. It was with 60 Vbeta and 13 Jbeta primers that the PCR ran. The table came from immunoSEQ multiplex PCR; TCRdb's copy has only in-frame clones and leaves some out. The sample yields a few hundred thousand clones, 80% seen once. The sample taken for sequencing was PBMCs. All receptors derive from a girl aged 2 to 10 in good health and CMV-seronegative.

The gene calls are TRBV6-1 and TRBJ1-1; 8 bases are shared with TRBD1. Unmatched junction bases numbered 0, after V lost 0 bases and J lost 3 bases. This CDR3 has 14 amino acids. Germline lookup yields CDR1 MNHNS and CDR2 SASEGT. The CDR3 bases are TGTGCCAGCAGTGAAGCGGACAGGGACACTGAAGCTTTCTTT. Residues: CASSEADRDTEAFF.

V usage is TRBV2 and J usage is TRBJ2-3; D may be TRBD2 (5 bases). V lost 6 bases, J lost 8 bases, and 6 bases lay in between. The CDR3 is 10 amino acids. Germline V gene sequence: CDR1 SNHLY, CDR2 FYNNEI. Here the CDR3 reads CASSGGTQYF. The CDR3 bases are TGTGCCAGCAGCGGAGGTACGCAGTATTTT.

The chain combines TRBV9 with TRBJ2-7; D is unresolved. The length of the CDR3 is 15 residues. Trimming shortened V by 2 bases and J by 0 bases, and 12 bases separated the two germline ends. The germline gives CDR1 SGDLS, CDR2 YYNGEE. Written as DNA, the CDR3 is TGTGCCAGCAGCGTCGGTATCGGTTACTCCTACGAGCAGTACTTC. It codes for CASSVGIGYSYEQYF.

The chain is built from TRBV7-3 and TRBJ2-3; no definite D call. V lost 5 bases and J 0 bases, leaving 9 bases between the germline ends. The CDR3 consists of 14 residues. Germline loops: CDR1 SGHTA, CDR2 FQGTGA. For the CDR3, the DNA is TGTGCCAGCAGCCAGAGGAAAAGCACAGATACGCAGTATTTT. Its translation is CASSQRKSTDTQYF.

V is TRBV7-9 and J is TRBJ1-1, with D possibly being TRBD1 (6 bases). Germline V CDR1 and CDR2: SEHNR, FQNEAQ (reference sequence). The CDR3 is 15 residues long. The germline V and J ends were trimmed by 5 bases and 1 base, with 14 bases remaining between them. CDR3 bases: TGTGCCAGCAGCGCTGCCAGGGGTTGGAACACTGAAGCTTTCTTT. It translates to CASSAARGWNTEAFF.

This chain uses TRBV11-2 with TRBJ1-4; D perhaps matches TRBD1 (6 bases). V was clipped by 5 bases and J by 7 bases, with 20 bases between them. Germline loops: CDR1 SGHAT, CDR2 FQNNGV. The CDR3 is made up of 16 amino acids. CDR3 protein: CASSRPEGTWGEKLFF. CDR3 DNA: TGTGCCAGCAGCCGTCCCGAGGGGACATGGGGTGAAAAACTGTTTTTT.

The J gene is TRBJ1-5, the V gene TRBV19; 9 bases agree with TRBD1. This CDR3 has 13 residues. CDR1 and CDR2 from the germline V gene are LNHDA and SQIVND (reference sequence). V lost 6 bases to trimming and J lost 16 bases; unmatched junction nucleotides: 13. Here the CDR3 DNA reads TGTGCCAGTAGCTATCAACGGGGACAGGGTCATCATTTT. Amino acid sequence: CASSYQRGQGHHF.

This clone was seen only once. The V call is TRBV7-9, the J call TRBJ1-1, with 7 bases that match TRBD1. This CDR3 is 15 amino acids long. Trimming cost V 2 bases and J 1 base; bases outside gene matches: 4. The germline V gene encodes CDR1 SEHNR and CDR2 FQNEAQ (reference sequence). The CDR3, as DNA: TGTGCCAGCAGCTTACCCCGACAGGGGAACACTGAAGCTTTCTTT. Translation: CASSLPRQGNTEAFF.

This sequence joins TRBV30 and TRBJ2-2; a possible D gene is TRBD2 (5 bases). Germline-derived CDR1 and CDR2 are GTSNPN and SVGIG (reference sequence). The CDR3 loop spans 13 amino acids. Trimming removed 0 bases from V and 7 bases from J, with 9 bases in between. For the CDR3, the DNA is TGTGCCTGGAGTGTTTCCGAGGGCGGGGAGCTGTTTTTT. Its translation: CAWSVSEGGELFF.

The chain is built from TRBV27 and TRBJ1-2; D possibly corresponds to TRBD1 (6 bases). CDR3 length equals 13 residues. V was shortened by 3 bases and J by 4 bases, with 9 bases between the two germline ends. Germline V gene data show CDR1 as MNHEY and CDR2 as SMNVEV (reference sequence). The CDR3 spells CASSFFRGYGYTF. In DNA form, the CDR3 reads TGTGCCAGCAGTTTCTTCAGGGGCTATGGCTACACCTTC.

This clone was picked up a small number of times. The V gene is TRBV5-6, the J gene TRBJ2-2; 9 bases are a match to TRBD2. Unmatched junction bases numbered 3, after V lost 4 bases and J lost 2 bases. Per germline, CDR1 SGHDT and CDR2 YYEEEE. The CDR3 spans 15 residues. In DNA, the CDR3 is TGTGCCAGCAGCCCTAGCGGGGTAAACACCGGGGAGCTGTTTTTT. It yields the protein CASSPSGVNTGELFF.

With respect to this clone: The sample has other DNA sequences that encode this CDR3 too. The V gene is TRBV6-5, the J gene TRBJ2-5; maybe TRBD1 (5 bases). The J call may be in error: the DNA end matches TRBJ2-7 better. In germline, CDR1 is MNHEY, CDR2 SVGAGI. This CDR3 spans 15 amino acids. DNA for the CDR3: TGTGCCAGCAGTTACTCGACAGCAGCTCCCTACGAGCAGTACTTC. Amino acids: CASSYSTAAPYEQYF.

The rearrangement joins TRBV15 to TRBJ1-5, with 9 bases fitting TRBD1. V lost 0 bases to trimming and J lost 0 bases; unmatched junction nucleotides: 9. Per germline, CDR1 LNHNV and CDR2 YYDKDF (reference sequence). The CDR3 sequence is 19 residues long. The CDR3 here is CATSRDGQGLPYSNQPQHF. For the CDR3, the DNA is TGTGCCACCAGCAGAGACGGACAGGGGCTACCCTATAGCAATCAGCCCCAGCATTTT.

This clone was seen just once. V gene TRBV7-9 combines with J gene TRBJ1-5; D call uncertain. The length of the CDR3 is 15 residues. Germline values: CDR1 SEHNR, CDR2 FQNEAQ (reference sequence). Trimming took 1 base from V and 3 from J, leaving 10 bases between them. The CDR3 loop reads CASSLGWAPNQPQHF. CDR3 sequence (DNA): TGTGCCAGCAGCTTAGGTTGGGCGCCCAATCAGCCCCAGCATTTT.

This clone was seen more than once but under ten times. The chain carries TRBV30 and TRBJ2-7; 7 nucleotides agree with TRBD2. Germline CDR1 GTSNPN, CDR2 SVGIG (reference sequence). The CDR3 covers 11 residues. V shed 5 bases and J 4 bases; nucleotides not matched to a gene: 2. The chain's CDR3 is CAWGGVYEQYF. CDR3 DNA: TGTGCCTGGGGGGGGGTTTACGAGCAGTACTTC.

This clone was detected a few times. This sequence joins TRBV12-1 and TRBJ2-4; the table calls TRBD1, which could not be checked here. TRBV12-1 is noted as a pseudogene. This CDR3 is 16 amino acids long. CDR3 bases: TGTGCCAGCAGCACCCGTCACAGGGGGCTTAGAAACATTCAGTACTTC. Encoded protein: CASSTRHRGLRNIQYF.

The chain combines TRBV7-6 with TRBJ2-1, with 13 bases aligning to TRBD2. Germline loops: CDR1 SGHVS, CDR2 FNYEAQ. The CDR3 runs 18 residues. The junction had 4 bases not matched to a gene; V was cut back by 2 bases and J by 0 bases. The CDR3 DNA reads TGTGCCAGCAGCTTAAGACTAGCGGGAGGCAGCTCCTACAATGAGCAGTTCTTC. It yields the protein CASSLRLAGGSSYNEQFF.

The gene calls are TRBV28 and TRBJ2-7; D is perhaps TRBD2 (7 bases). Germline CDR1 reads MDHEN; CDR2 reads SYDVKM. The V gene lost 4 bases and the J gene lost 2 bases, with 18 bases spanning the gap. This CDR3 region has 16 residues. As DNA, the CDR3 is TGTGCCAGCAGTTCCCCCGGGGGAGGGGGGGCCTACGAGCAGTACTTC. Amino acid sequence: CASSSPGGGGAYEQYF.

The rearrangement joins TRBV27 to TRBJ1-4; D remains ambiguous. The CDR3 spans 20 residues. Germline CDR1 is MNHEY and CDR2 is SMNVEV (reference sequence). Trimming took 4 bases from V and 0 from J, leaving 24 bases between them. The CDR3 sequence is CASSSYAKGRDYATNEKLFF. In DNA form, the CDR3 reads TGTGCCAGCAGTTCCTACGCAAAGGGAAGAGACTATGCAACTAATGAAAAACTGTTTTTT.

This clone showed up just a few times. This rearrangement joins TRBV6-4 to TRBJ2-3; perhaps TRBD2 as D (6 bases). The V gene lost 3 bases and the J gene lost 0 bases, with 10 bases spanning the gap. CDR1 and CDR2 (germline): MRHNA, SNTAGT. The CDR3 is 15 residues long. DNA for the CDR3: TGTGCCAGCAGTGAGGTAGGAGGGAGCACAGATACGCAGTATTTT. Its translation: CASSEVGGSTDTQYF.

The chain recombines TRBV9 with TRBJ1-2; 8 bases are a match to TRBD1. Looked up from germline, CDR1 is SGDLS and CDR2 is YYNGEE. After removal of 1 base from V and 4 bases from J, the junction contained 12 bases not matched to a gene. The CDR3 covers 17 residues. CDR3 DNA: TGTGCCAGCAGCGTACACGAAAGCGACAGGGGTGTCTATGGCTACACCTTC. This sequence encodes CASSVHESDRGVYGYTF.

This chain connects TRBV28 to TRBJ1-3; unclear D gene. CDR1 and CDR2 (germline): MDHEN, SYDVKM. Between the trimmed V and J ends, which lost 3 bases and 0 bases, there was a span of 9 bases. This CDR3 has 15 residues. The CDR3 protein is CASSFWEHSGNTIYF. CDR3 DNA: TGTGCCAGCAGTTTTTGGGAGCACTCTGGAAACACCATATATTTT.

This rearrangement joins TRBV7-8 to TRBJ2-7; 8 positions match TRBD2. V trimming: 3 bases; J trimming: 2 bases; junction bases outside the gene matches: 0. The CDR3 extends over 13 amino acids. Germline CDR1 SGHVS, CDR2 FQNEAQ. The CDR3 loop reads CASSLGLAYEQYF. Written as DNA, the CDR3 is TGTGCCAGCAGCTTGGGACTAGCCTACGAGCAGTACTTC.

The V call is TRBV11-2, the J call TRBJ2-1, with 12 bases that match TRBD2. Germline V lookup: CDR1 SGHAT, CDR2 FQNNGV. Trimming cost V 6 bases and J 4 bases; bases outside gene matches: 1. This CDR3 contains 14 residues. The CDR3 is CASRLAGGYNEQFF. As DNA, the CDR3 is TGTGCCAGCAGACTAGCGGGGGGATACAATGAGCAGTTCTTC. Together with reference TRBV11-2 and TRBJ2-1, the CDR3 gives the full variable domain: EAGVAQSPRYKIIEKRQSVAFWCNPISGHATLYWYQQILGQGPKLLIQFQNNGVVDDSQLPKDRFSAERLKGVDSTLKIQPAKLEDSAVYLCASRLAGGYNEQFFGPGTRLTVL.

This clone was counted a few times. The V gene is TRBV25-1, the J gene TRBJ1-1; D is possibly TRBD1 (5 bases). V was trimmed by 7 bases and J by 4 bases, leaving 19 bases between them. CDR1 is MGHDK, CDR2 SYGVNS, per germline. The CDR3 length is 15 residues. This chain's CDR3 is CASIQGRGLTTEAFF. CDR3 DNA: TGTGCCAGCATCCAAGGTCGGGGGTTGACCACTGAAGCTTTCTTT.

The rearrangement links TRBV6-6 to TRBJ2-1; TRBD2 matches 8 bases. Germline V gives CDR1 MNHNY, CDR2 SVGAGI (reference sequence). The V segment lost 4 bases and the J segment 11 bases; nucleotides outside the gene matches: 16. The CDR3 covers 16 residues. In DNA, the CDR3 is TGTGCCAGCAGTTCCGGGACTAGGGGGTATAGGAATAAGCAGTTCTTC. Translated: CASSSGTRGYRNKQFF.

This rearrangement joins TRBV5-4 to TRBJ2-1; D unresolved. This CDR3 contains 13 residues. CDR1 and CDR2 from the germline V gene are SGHNT and YYREEE (reference sequence). The germline V and J ends were trimmed by 4 bases and 0 bases, with 5 bases remaining between them. CDR3 in amino acids: CASSDSSYNEQFF. Written as DNA, the CDR3 is TGTGCCAGCAGCGATAGCTCCTACAATGAGCAGTTCTTC.

J is TRBJ1-2 and V is TRBV14, with 9 bases fitting TRBD1. From germline, CDR1 is SGHDN and CDR2 FVKESK. The CDR3 extends over 15 amino acids. The J segment lost 6 bases and the V segment lost 3 bases, leaving 8 bases of the junction unmatched. CDR3 sequence (DNA): TGTGCCAGCAGCCAGCCGGGACAGGGACGGGATGGCTACACCTTC. Translating gives CASSQPGQGRDGYTF.

The chain uses TRBV18 and TRBJ2-7; TRBD2 agrees at 12 bases. CDR3 size: 18 residues. V lost 4 bases to trimming and J lost 5 bases; unmatched junction nucleotides: 15. From germline, CDR1 is KGHSH and CDR2 LQKENI. The CDR3 protein is CASSRPPPGLAGDHEQYF. CDR3 in DNA: TGTGCCAGCTCACGACCACCCCCGGGACTAGCGGGCGATCACGAGCAGTACTTC.

This clone turned up a few times. The chain combines TRBV30 with TRBJ2-5, with 14 bases lining up with TRBD2. With V trimmed by 2 bases and J by 7 bases, 12 bases remained unmatched. This CDR3 has 17 amino acids. Germline CDR1 and CDR2: GTSNPN and SVGIG (reference sequence). CDR3 nucleotides: TGTGCCTGGAGTACCCGACTAGCGGGAGGGCCAGGGGGGACCCAGTACTTC. This gives the protein CAWSTRLAGGPGGTQYF.

The chain carries TRBV29-1 and TRBJ1-1; 7 bases are shared with TRBD1. Germline V gene lookup returns CDR1 SQVTM and CDR2 ANQGSEA. V lost 8 bases, J lost 2 bases, and 11 bases stayed unmatched. The CDR3 has 14 amino acids. CDR3 sequence reads: CSTQAGTANTEAFF. The CDR3 coding sequence is TGCAGCACCCAAGCAGGGACAGCAAACACTGAAGCTTTCTTT.

This chain connects TRBV30 to TRBJ1-2; D gene uncertain. The germline V gene has CDR1 GTSNPN and CDR2 SVGIG (reference sequence). Trimming removed 8 bases from V and 4 bases from J, with 11 bases in between. The CDR3 contains 11 residues. CDR3 DNA: TGTGCCGGAAGGCGCGGCTATGGCTACACCTTC. Translated: CAGRRGYGYTF.